What follows describes a single TCR beta chain. Its antigen is undetermined. This record comes from a study of cytomegalovirus exposure and HLA in healthy donors. Across the whole study: Within the Caucasian-associated ancestry cluster were approximately 77% of the roughly 360 genotyped donors. Study results and caveats: Likely technical artifact: a cluster of highly shared sequence variants.

PCR involved 60 Vbeta and 13 Jbeta primers. Here immunoSEQ multiplex PCR was the method, and the copy in TCRdb shows in-frame clones only, minus some. Among about 90,000 clones, more than 60% were seen once, and the ten largest hold roughly 1.9%. Specimen: PBMCs. The receptor was derived from a boy aged 5-17 years in good health and CMV-seronegative.

Written as DNA, the CDR3 is TGTGCCAGCAGCTCCCTGGGACAGAGTAGCCAGCCCCAGCATTTT. It specifies CASSSLGQSSQPQHF. The chain links TRBV9 to TRBJ1-5; the match to TRBD1 covers 7 bases. The length of the CDR3 is 15 residues. Germline trimming cut 4 bases from V and 7 bases from J; bases unmatched to any gene: 11. Germline loops: CDR1 SGDLS, CDR2 YYNGEE.